The 24 T cell receptor beta chains presented below share a single source sample, sequenced in a study of CD8 T cells in Susac syndrome. About 0.5 to 1 ug RNA was reverse transcribed with random hexamers. One entry per CDR3 protein results from TCRdb running MiXCR on the immunoSEQ multiplex PCR reads. The profile covers about 190,000 distinct CDR3 sequences, with 95% appearing a single time and around 0.16% taken by the ten largest. Sample: CD8+ T cells from PBMCs. Every receptor here comes from a human donor with Susac syndrome.

The chain carries TRBV6-6 and TRBJ2-5, with D possibly being TRBD2 (6 bases). With 4 bases removed from V and 2 bases from J, the gap between germline ends came to 11 bases. Per germline, CDR1 MNHNY and CDR2 SVGAGI (reference sequence). The CDR3 has 14 amino acids. The CDR3 nucleotides read TGTGCCAGCAGTTCTCCGACTAGTCAAGAGACCCAGTACTTC. As protein: CASSSPTSQETQYF.

V usage is TRBV4-1 and J usage is TRBJ2-5; D gene unclear. Germline V CDR1 and CDR2: MGHRA, YSYEKL. Trimming took 2 bases from V and 0 from J, leaving 10 bases between them. This CDR3 region has 15 residues. CDR3 in DNA: TGCGCCAGCAGCCAACCCACAGAGTACCAAGAGACCCAGTACTTC. Its protein is CASSQPTEYQETQYF.

The rearrangement joins TRBV6-6 to TRBJ1-1, with TRBD1 as a possible D gene (5 bases). Germline CDR1 reads MNHNY; CDR2 reads SVGAGI (reference sequence). Trimming left V 2 bases short and J 10 bases short, with 14 bases between. The CDR3 is made up of 13 amino acids. The CDR3, as DNA: TGTGCCAGCAGTTACGCCAGGGCTTCGGGAGCTTTCTTT. Translating gives CASSYARASGAFF.

The V gene is TRBV29-1, the J gene TRBJ1-2, with 7 bases fitting TRBD1. With V trimmed by 4 bases and J by 8 bases, 10 bases remained unmatched. The CDR3 contains 13 residues. The V gene's germline CDR1 is SQVTM and CDR2 ANQGSEA. CDR3 sequence (DNA): TGCAGCGTTGGCGAGACAGGGAGAGACGGCTACACCTTC. This sequence encodes CSVGETGRDGYTF.

In this sample, this clonotype turned up a few times. This chain joins TRBV27 and TRBJ2-3, with D perhaps given as TRBD1 or TRBD2 (5 bases each). CDR3 length: 15 amino acids. Trimming stripped 4 bases from V and 0 bases from J, with 11 bases between. CDR1 MNHEY and CDR2 SMNVEV come from the germline V gene (reference sequence). CDR3 in DNA: TGTGCCAGCAGTTCCGGGACGGCTAGCACAGATACGCAGTATTTT. This gives the protein CASSSGTASTDTQYF.

This clonotype was detected only once. The V and J genes are TRBV27 and TRBJ1-2; D gene ambiguous. V was clipped by 4 bases and J by 6 bases, with 9 bases between them. Per germline, CDR1 MNHEY and CDR2 SMNVEV (reference sequence). The CDR3 has 12 residues. The CDR3 region is CASSSGLDGYTF. DNA for the CDR3: TGTGCCAGCAGTTCCGGGCTAGATGGCTACACCTTC.

The chain couples TRBV19 to TRBJ1-1; D unresolved. Germline assignment: CDR1 LNHDA and CDR2 SQIVND (reference sequence). The CDR3 runs to 15 residues. V shed 2 bases and J shed 1 base, with 11 bases lying between them. DNA of the CDR3: TGTGCCAGTAGTATAAGGTCAGCGCCGAACACTGAAGCTTTCTTT. This gives the protein CASSIRSAPNTEAFF.

The chain recombines TRBV28 with TRBJ2-2; D is ambiguous. Per the germline V gene, CDR1 is MDHEN and CDR2 is SYDVKM. Trimming stripped 3 bases from V and 0 bases from J, with 5 bases between. The CDR3 spans 14 residues. The CDR3 DNA reads TGTGCCAGCAGTTTTACATCGAACACCGGGGAGCTGTTTTTT. The encoded protein is CASSFTSNTGELFF.

The chain is built from TRBV9 and TRBJ1-4; D remains ambiguous. The CDR3 length is 13 residues. V lost 0 bases and J 8 bases, leaving 8 bases between the germline ends. Germline CDR1 SGDLS, CDR2 YYNGEE. This CDR3 is CASSVGIGEKLFF. The CDR3 nucleotides are TGTGCCAGCAGCGTAGGGATCGGCGAAAAACTGTTTTTT.

The chain is built from TRBV2 and TRBJ2-5, with TRBD2 identical over 13 bases. V was clipped by 5 bases and J by 4 bases; unmatched bases: 1. From germline, CDR1 is SNHLY and CDR2 FYNNEI. The CDR3 sequence is 14 residues long. Here the CDR3 DNA reads TGTGCCAGCAGTCGGACTAGCGGGGGAGAGACCCAGTACTTC. Translated: CASSRTSGGETQYF.

The chain has TRBV24-1 and TRBJ1-5, with 9 bases aligning to TRBD1. The CDR3 sequence is 14 residues long. Germline-derived CDR1 and CDR2 are KGHDR and SFDVKD. V was clipped by 10 bases and J by 3 bases; unmatched bases: 6. The CDR3 DNA reads as TGTGCCACGGCGGACAGGGGCGACAATCAGCCCCAGCATTTT. The encoded protein is CATADRGDNQPQHF.

The rearrangement links TRBV7-2 to TRBJ1-2, with 8 bases aligning to TRBD1. The V gene's germline CDR1 is SGHTA and CDR2 FQGNSA. V lost 5 bases to trimming and J lost 8 bases; unmatched junction nucleotides: 7. CDR3 size: 13 residues. CDR3 protein: CASSPDRGRGYTF. DNA for the CDR3: TGTGCCAGCAGCCCCGACAGGGGTCGGGGCTACACCTTC. The full variable domain, in which reference TRBV7-2 and TRBJ1-2 provide the parts outside the CDR3, is GAGVSQSPSNKVTEKGKDVELRCDPISGHTALYWYRQSLGQGLEFLIYFQGNSAPDKSGLPSDRFSAERTGGSVSTLTIQRTQQEDSAVYLCASSPDRGRGYTFGSGTRLTVV.

The V gene is TRBV5-1, the J gene TRBJ2-3, with 7 bases that match TRBD1. The CDR3 totals 16 residues. Germline assignment: CDR1 SGHRS and CDR2 YFSETQ. With V trimmed by 0 bases and J by 5 bases, 9 bases remained unmatched. The CDR3: CASSLEGRGFGDTQYF. CDR3 sequence (DNA): TGCGCCAGCAGCTTGGAAGGCAGGGGGTTTGGAGATACGCAGTATTTT.

The chain recombines TRBV27 with TRBJ1-2, with a tentative D call TRBD1 (5 bases). Germline CDR1 and CDR2: MNHEY and SMNVEV (reference sequence). Trimming cost V 5 bases and J 5 bases, with 15 bases left between them. The CDR3 covers 14 residues. As DNA, the CDR3 is TGTGCCAGCAGTATCCAAGGGACTGAATATGGCTACACCTTC. Translating gives CASSIQGTEYGYTF.

V gene TRBV20-1 combines with J gene TRBJ2-1; TRBD1 aligns across 9 bases. CDR1 and CDR2 from the germline V gene are DFQATT and SNEGSKA (reference sequence). The V segment lost 4 bases and the J segment 8 bases; nucleotides outside the gene matches: 9. The CDR3 is 14 residues long. Here the CDR3 reads CSAMDRGSEYEQFF. The CDR3 region has the DNA TGCAGTGCTATGGACAGGGGCAGTGAATATGAGCAGTTCTTC.

The rearrangement uses TRBV12-3 or TRBV12-4 and TRBJ1-6; 8 bases map to TRBD1. CDR3 length: 14 amino acids. V was clipped by 3 bases and J by 10 bases; unmatched bases: 5. The CDR3 DNA reads as TGTGCCAGCAGTTTCGGACAGGGCGAATCACCCCTCCACTTT. It codes for CASSFGQGESPLHF.

In nucleotides, the CDR3 is TGTGCCAGCAGGGACAGGGGGCGAGGCACTGAAGCTTTCTTT. This sequence encodes CASRDRGRGTEAFF. The chain links TRBV5-6 to TRBJ1-1; 11 bases fit TRBD1. V lost 5 bases and J lost 4; bases outside the gene matches: 4. CDR1 and CDR2 (germline): SGHDT, YYEEEE. CDR3 size: 14 residues.

This chain links TRBV12-5 with TRBJ1-1; TRBD1 aligns across 10 bases. CDR1 and CDR2 (germline): LGHNT, FRNRAP. This CDR3 has 11 amino acids. The V and J ends lost 5 bases and 12 bases, in that order; junction bases with no gene match: 3. The CDR3 DNA is TGTGCTAGTGGTGTGGACAGGGGGACTTTCTTT. This sequence encodes CASGVDRGTFF.

The chain recombines TRBV5-4 with TRBJ2-1; no reliable D call. CDR1 is SGHNT and CDR2 is YYREEE in the germline V gene (reference sequence). V shed 0 bases and J shed 9 bases, with 10 bases lying between them. CDR3 length equals 13 residues. CDR3 in DNA: TGTGCCAGCAGCTTGGCCGTGCGGTCTGAGCAGTTCTTC. It encodes CASSLAVRSEQFF.

The chain is built from TRBV9 and TRBJ2-1; 7 nucleotides align to TRBD2. J lost 2 bases, V lost 0 bases, and 5 bases had no gene match. Germline loops: CDR1 SGDLS, CDR2 YYNGEE. CDR3 length: 16 amino acids. CDR3 sequence: CASSVEVGGAYNEQFF. CDR3 nucleotide sequence: TGTGCCAGCAGCGTAGAGGTGGGGGGGGCCTACAATGAGCAGTTCTTC.

V gene TRBV6-5 combines with J gene TRBJ1-1; D gene unclear. Trimming took off 8 bases at V and 4 bases at J, with 17 bases between the two ends. There are 14 residues in the CDR3. Germline values: CDR1 MNHEY, CDR2 SVGAGI. CDR3 sequence (DNA): TGTGCCAGCGGCCATTGGGGTGCCCGCACTGAAGCTTTCTTT. Encoded protein: CASGHWGARTEAFF.

The rearrangement joins TRBV5-1 to TRBJ2-7; 8 nucleotides align to TRBD1. The CDR3 has 14 amino acids. Germline V CDR1 and CDR2: SGHRS, YFSETQ. The V and J ends lost 4 bases and 4 bases, in that order; junction bases with no gene match: 7. The CDR3, as DNA: TGCGCCAGCAGCAGAGGGACAGGAGAATACGAGCAGTACTTC. It is translated as CASSRGTGEYEQYF.

J is TRBJ2-4 and V is TRBV19; possible D gene TRBD2, 6 bases. The germline CDR1 and CDR2 sequences are LNHDA and SQIVND (reference sequence). Trimming shortened V by 7 bases and J by 7 bases, and 17 bases separated the two germline ends. The CDR3 extends over 14 amino acids. The CDR3 reads CASKRDRGVNIQYF. For the CDR3, the DNA is TGTGCCAGTAAAAGGGACCGCGGGGTGAACATTCAGTACTTC.

The CDR3 region is CASSEGWRYGYTF. DNA for the CDR3: TGTGCCAGCAGTGAAGGTTGGAGATATGGCTACACCTTC. The rearrangement links TRBV6-1 to TRBJ1-2; no reliable D call. The CDR3 is made up of 13 amino acids. V was clipped by 1 base and J by 5 bases, with 8 bases between them. Germline V CDR1 and CDR2: MNHNS, SASEGT.